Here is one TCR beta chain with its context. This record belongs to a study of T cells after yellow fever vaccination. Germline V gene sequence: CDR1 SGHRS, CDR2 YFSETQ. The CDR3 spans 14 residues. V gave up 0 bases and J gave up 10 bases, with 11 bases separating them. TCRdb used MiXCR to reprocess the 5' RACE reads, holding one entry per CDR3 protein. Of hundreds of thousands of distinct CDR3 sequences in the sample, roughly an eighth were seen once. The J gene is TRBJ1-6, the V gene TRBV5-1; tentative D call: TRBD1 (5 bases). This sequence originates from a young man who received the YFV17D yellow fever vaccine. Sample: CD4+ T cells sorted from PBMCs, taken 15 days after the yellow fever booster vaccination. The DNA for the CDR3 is TGCGCCAGCAGCTTGGGGAGGGGCTGGTCACCCCTCCACTTT. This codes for CASSLGRGWSPLHF.